This T cell receptor (beta chain) was profiled in a study of immune evolution from preneoplasia to lung adenocarcinoma. The method was immunoSEQ multiplex PCR; TCRdb's version includes in-frame clones alone and lacks a portion of them. This table holds 9,500 to 15,000 clones, under 90% found once. CDR1 GTSNPN and CDR2 SVGIG come from the germline V gene (reference sequence). J gave up 3 bases and V 1 base, and 11 bases lay outside the gene matches. This CDR3 has 17 amino acids. This TCR was sampled from a person aged 45-69 years with lung adenocarcinoma. Sequencing was carried out using FFPE tissue from an adenomatous hyperplasia lung lesion. The subset denotes: atypical adenomatous hyperplasia (AAH), lung preneoplasia. This rearrangement joins TRBV30 to TRBJ2-4; TRBD1 agrees at 8 bases. DNA for the CDR3: TGTGCCTGGAGTGGACAGGGGACGATGCTGGGCAAAAACATTCAGTACTTC. Encoded protein: CAWSGQGTMLGKNIQYF.